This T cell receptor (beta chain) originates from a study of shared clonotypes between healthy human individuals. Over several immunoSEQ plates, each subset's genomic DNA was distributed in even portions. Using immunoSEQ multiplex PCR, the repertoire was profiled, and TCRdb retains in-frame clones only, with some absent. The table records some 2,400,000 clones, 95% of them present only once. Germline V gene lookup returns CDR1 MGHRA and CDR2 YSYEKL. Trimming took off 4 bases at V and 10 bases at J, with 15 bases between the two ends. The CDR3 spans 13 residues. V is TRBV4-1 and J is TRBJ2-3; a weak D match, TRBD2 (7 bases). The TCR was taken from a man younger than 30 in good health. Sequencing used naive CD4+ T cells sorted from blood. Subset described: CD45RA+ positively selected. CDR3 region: CASSRLRGGAQYF. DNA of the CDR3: TGCGCCAGCAGCCGCCTCAGGGGAGGGGCGCAGTATTTT.